A single count supports the clone carrying this T cell receptor (beta chain). Its antigen is currently unknown. These data come from a study of cytomegalovirus exposure and HLA in healthy donors. Study-level results: A few CMV-associated chains proved CMV antigen-specific in vitro.

Separate from the roughly 700-subject first cohort, the roughly 120-subject validation cohort was the one that the donors belonged to. Using immunoSEQ multiplex PCR, the repertoire was profiled, and TCRdb retains in-frame clones only, with some absent. The repertoire holds 90,000 to 150,000 clones, with over 75% as singletons. The sequence derives from a woman aged 18-35 years in good health and CMV-seropositive. Sequenced sample: PBMCs.

The CDR3 region has the DNA TGCGCCAGCAGCACCGGGGCCTACAATGAGCAGTTCTTC. It yields the protein CASSTGAYNEQFF. The V and J genes are TRBV5-1 and TRBJ2-1; tentative D call: TRBD2 (5 bases). Trimming cost V 4 bases and J 2 bases, with 7 bases left between them. The CDR3 loop spans 13 amino acids. Germline CDR1 is SGHRS and CDR2 is YFSETQ.